The 17 T cell receptor beta chains presented below share a single source sample, sequenced in a study of T cell responses to AZD1222 COVID-19 vaccine. Generated by immunoSEQ multiplex PCR, the TCRdb table keeps only in-frame clones and is missing some. The sample lists 140,000 to 150,000 clones, 70% to 90% occurring once. The sequenced sample was peripheral blood, obtained on day 0 of AZD1222 vaccination. The receptors come from an adult in good health.

The rearrangement uses TRBV19 and TRBJ1-5; 8 bases agree with TRBD1. This CDR3 contains 13 residues. The V gene end was trimmed by 6 bases and the J gene end by 5 bases; junction bases not matched to a gene: 3. The V gene's germline CDR1 is LNHDA and CDR2 SQIVND (reference sequence). The CDR3 protein is CASSPDRDQPQHF. CDR3 DNA: TGTGCCAGTAGCCCGGACAGGGATCAGCCCCAGCATTTT.

This clone appeared a single time. The rearrangement links TRBV19 to TRBJ1-2; D not certain. The V gene's germline CDR1 is LNHDA and CDR2 SQIVND (reference sequence). V was clipped by 3 bases and J by 5 bases, with 16 bases between them. The CDR3 covers 15 residues. The DNA of the CDR3 is TGTGCCAGTAGTATGAGGTCCACCGGAATTTATGGCTACACCTTC. Amino acid sequence: CASSMRSTGIYGYTF.

The gene calls are TRBV5-1 and TRBJ2-5; 11 bases agree with TRBD2. V was clipped by 3 bases and J by 4 bases; unmatched bases: 5. The germline gives CDR1 SGHRS, CDR2 YFSETQ. There are 15 residues in the CDR3. CDR3 loop: CASSSQLAGGETQYF. The DNA of the CDR3 is TGCGCCAGCAGCTCCCAGCTAGCGGGGGGAGAGACCCAGTACTTC.

The chain combines TRBV5-1 with TRBJ2-1; D is tentatively TRBD1 or TRBD2 (5 bases each). Per germline, CDR1 SGHRS and CDR2 YFSETQ. Trimming stripped 0 bases from V and 9 bases from J, with 16 bases between. There are 15 residues in the CDR3. The CDR3 region is CASSLAWDPLFEQFF. The CDR3 DNA reads TGCGCCAGCAGCTTGGCCTGGGACCCTTTGTTTGAGCAGTTCTTC. The full variable domain, with the rest looked up from reference TRBV5-1 and TRBJ2-1, is KAGVTQTPRYLIKTRGQQVTLSCSPISGHRSVSWYQQTPGQGLQFLFEYFSETQRNKGNFPGRFSGRQFSNSRSEMNVSTLELGDSALYLCASSLAWDPLFEQFFGPGTRLTVL.

The V and J genes are TRBV7-9 and TRBJ1-2; TRBD1 might be the D (5 bases). The CDR3 is 15 amino acids. Germline CDR1 is SEHNR and CDR2 is FQNEAQ (reference sequence). V was clipped by 1 base and J by 6 bases, with 15 bases between them. CDR3 in DNA: TGTGCCAGCAGCTTAGGGGACGGCCTAGGAGATGGCTACACCTTC. Translated: CASSLGDGLGDGYTF.

With regard to this clone: This CDR3 is also generated by other DNA sequences in the sample. The chain has TRBV9 and TRBJ2-2, with TRBD2 matching 7 bases. The CDR3 totals 15 residues. After removal of 2 bases from V and 3 bases from J, the junction contained 4 bases not matched to a gene. Germline loops: CDR1 SGDLS, CDR2 YYNGEE. CDR3 loop: CASSVGGRDTGELFF. Here the CDR3 DNA reads TGTGCCAGCAGCGTCGGGGGGAGAGACACCGGGGAGCTGTTTTTT.

This chain connects TRBV9 to TRBJ2-3, with D perhaps matching TRBD1 or TRBD2 (6 bases each). V was pared by 7 bases and J by 8 bases, with 11 bases between. This CDR3 contains 11 residues. CDR1 and CDR2 (germline): SGDLS, YYNGEE. CDR3 amino acids: CASSPGATQYF. The CDR3 nucleotides are TGTGCCAGCTCCCCGGGGGCTACGCAGTATTTT.

V gene TRBV28 combines with J gene TRBJ2-7; the match to TRBD2 covers 12 bases. V was clipped by 4 bases and J by 0 bases; unmatched bases: 16. The CDR3 contains 20 residues. The V gene's germline CDR1 is MDHEN and CDR2 SYDVKM. In DNA form, the CDR3 reads TGTGCCAGCAGTTGGATCTTCGGACTAGCGGGGCCCCCAAGCTCCTACGAGCAGTACTTC. It is translated as CASSWIFGLAGPPSSYEQYF. The variable domain in full, with the rest retrieved from reference TRBV28 and TRBJ2-7, is DVKVTQSSRYLVKRTGEKVFLECVQDMDHENMFWYRQDPGLGLRLIYFSYDVKMKEKGDIPEGYSVSREKKERFSLILESASTNQTSMYLCASSWIFGLAGPPSSYEQYFGPGTRLTVT.

On this clone itself: At one end the junction does not follow the germline gene, possibly because of a read error. This sequence joins TRBV6-5 and TRBJ1-3; D is unclear. The germline CDR1 and CDR2 sequences are MNHEY and SVGAGI. CDR3 length: 12 amino acids. The CDR3 loop reads CASRYFGNTIYF. The CDR3 DNA sequence: TGTGCCAGCAGGTACTTTGGAAACACCATATATTTT.

V and J are TRBV16 and TRBJ1-2; weak D call: TRBD1 (6 bases). The CDR3 runs to 15 residues. CDR1 KGHSY and CDR2 FQNENV come from the germline V gene. V was clipped by 0 bases and J by 4 bases, with 12 bases between them. The CDR3 DNA reads TGTGCCAGCAGCCAATCGGAAAGGGGGGCCTATGGCTACACCTTC. It is translated as CASSQSERGAYGYTF.

This rearrangement joins TRBV19 to TRBJ1-1; D not certain. V dropped 4 bases and J dropped 1 base, with 7 bases sitting between them. Germline V gives CDR1 LNHDA, CDR2 SQIVND (reference sequence). The CDR3 length is 13 residues. Here the CDR3 reads CASSTVANTEAFF. The CDR3 DNA reads as TGTGCCAGTAGTACAGTGGCGAACACTGAAGCTTTCTTT. Filled out from reference TRBV19 and TRBJ1-1, the complete variable domain reads DGGITQSPKYLFRKEGQNVTLSCEQNLNHDAMYWYRQDPGQGLRLIYYSQIVNDFQKGDIAEGYSVSREKKESFPLTVTSAQKNPTAFYLCASSTVANTEAFFGQGTRLTVV.

The chain couples TRBV9 to TRBJ2-5, with 15 bases matching TRBD2. The length of the CDR3 is 15 residues. CDR1 and CDR2 (germline): SGDLS, YYNGEE. V gave up 4 bases and J gave up 4 bases; unmatched junction bases: 2. CDR3 protein: CASSKGLAGGETQYF. In nucleotides, the CDR3 is TGTGCCAGCAGCAAGGGACTAGCGGGGGGAGAGACCCAGTACTTC. Supplemented by reference TRBV9 and TRBJ2-5, the full variable domain reads DSGVTQTPKHLITATGQRVTLRCSPRSGDLSVYWYQQSLDQGLQFLIQYYNGEERAKGNILERFSAQQFPDLHSELNLSSLELGDSALYFCASSKGLAGGETQYFGPGTRLLVL.

J is TRBJ1-2 and V is TRBV10-3; D unresolved. The CDR3 spans 11 residues. V lost 6 bases and J 5 bases, leaving 7 bases between the germline ends. The germline CDR1 and CDR2 sequences are ENHRY and SYGVKD. The CDR3 protein is CAISDTYGYTF. CDR3 DNA: TGTGCCATCAGCGACACGTATGGCTACACCTTC.

V usage is TRBV27 and J usage is TRBJ1-6; unclear D gene. Germline loops: CDR1 MNHEY, CDR2 SMNVEV (reference sequence). This CDR3 comprises 18 residues. V was trimmed by 4 bases and J by 1 base, leaving 17 bases between them. The CDR3, as DNA: TGTGCCAGCAGTTCGAGACCAGCAGGAAAGTCCTATAATTCACCCCTCCACTTT. Translating gives CASSSRPAGKSYNSPLHF.

Here the CDR3 reads CASSFDQGQAFF. The DNA of the CDR3 is TGTGCCAGCAGCTTTGATCAGGGTCAGGCTTTCTTT. The chain employs TRBV5-6 and TRBJ1-1; D may be TRBD1 (5 bases). Germline V gives CDR1 SGHDT, CDR2 YYEEEE. CDR3 length: 12 amino acids. V was shortened by 2 bases and J by 11 bases, with 13 bases between the two germline ends.

The chain uses TRBV11-2 and TRBJ2-7; 10 positions match TRBD2. V was pared by 5 bases and J by 3 bases, with 4 bases of the junction left unmatched. CDR3 length: 14 amino acids. Germline loops: CDR1 SGHAT, CDR2 FQNNGV. The CDR3 loop reads CASSIAGGLYEQYF. The CDR3 nucleotides read TGTGCCAGCAGCATAGCGGGGGGCCTCTACGAGCAGTACTTC.

This clone appeared once. The rearrangement joins TRBV6-1 to TRBJ1-1; 7 positions match TRBD1. The CDR3 loop spans 19 amino acids. The J segment lost 4 bases and the V segment lost 0 bases, leaving 17 bases of the junction unmatched. The germline CDR1 and CDR2 sequences are MNHNS and SASEGT. CDR3 region: CASSEAPPTTGYRFTEAFF. The CDR3 DNA sequence: TGTGCCAGCAGTGAAGCCCCTCCCACGACAGGGTATCGGTTCACTGAAGCTTTCTTT.